The 30 T cell receptor beta chains in this list originate from one sample, sequenced in a study of T cells in Graves' hyperthyroidism and ophthalmopathy. It was RNA transcripts that yielded the amplified TCR beta CDR3 regions. An initial round of RT-PCR targeting the TCR CDR3 relied on the HTBI primer set. TCRdb reprocessed the multiplex PCR reads with MiXCR, giving one entry per CDR3 protein. This sample carries around 600,000 distinct CDR3 sequences, just under 45% of them seen once, and the ten largest clones take less than 8.5%. Sequencing was performed on peripheral blood or thyroid tissue (not recorded which). The receptors derive from an adult man with Graves' disease, either hyperthyroidism or ophthalmopathy (not recorded which).

Remarks on this clonotype: A much larger clonotype is one base distant, so this may be a read error. The genes are TRBV24-1 and TRBJ1-2; 7 bases fit TRBD1. Germline values: CDR1 KGHDR, CDR2 SFDVKD. The CDR3 runs 16 residues. V dropped 5 bases and J dropped 5; count of bases not matched to a gene: 13. Written as DNA, the CDR3 is TGTGCCACCAGTGGTACCCGACAGGGAACTGGGTATGGCTACACCTTC. Its translation is CATSGTRQGTGYGYTF.

At least ten counts were recorded for this clonotype. The chain carries TRBV20-1 and TRBJ1-2; 7 nucleotides agree with TRBD1. Germline CDR1 and CDR2: DFQATT and SNEGSKA (reference sequence). V was pared by 5 bases and J by 8 bases, with 8 bases of the junction left unmatched. This CDR3 has 12 amino acids. The CDR3 reads CSAVKGARGYTF. CDR3 coding DNA: TGCAGTGCTGTCAAGGGGGCGAGGGGCTACACCTTC.

The J gene is TRBJ1-2, the V gene TRBV10-2; 7 bases are a match to TRBD1. The CDR3 is 12 residues long. The V gene end was trimmed by 7 bases and the J gene end by 6 bases; junction bases not matched to a gene: 5. The germline gives CDR1 WSHSY, CDR2 SAAADI. CDR3 in amino acids: CASTQTGNGYTF. CDR3 bases: TGCGCCAGCACCCAGACAGGGAATGGCTACACCTTC.

This clonotype has only a few counts. CDR3 bases: TGTGCCAGCAGCGGGGGACCGCCGAACACCGGGGAGCTGTTTTTT. This codes for CASSGGPPNTGELFF. J is TRBJ2-2 and V is TRBV7-6; tentatively, D is TRBD1 or TRBD2 (5 bases each). Trimming shortened V by 5 bases and J by 0 bases, and 10 bases separated the two germline ends. Germline V CDR1 and CDR2: SGHVS, FNYEAQ. The CDR3 spans 15 residues. The whole variable domain, filled in from reference TRBV7-6 and TRBJ2-2, reads GAGVSQSPRYKVTKRGQDVALRCDPISGHVSLYWYRQALGQGPEFLTYFNYEAQQDKSGLPNDRFSAERPEGSISTLTIQRTEQRDSAMYRCASSGGPPNTGELFFGEGSRLTVL.

About this clonotype: One end of the junction varies from germline; a read error may be responsible. This sequence joins TRBV2 and TRBJ1-2; TRBD1 aligns across 7 bases. From germline, CDR1 is SNHLY and CDR2 FYNNEI. This CDR3 has 17 amino acids. The CDR3 sequence: CVSRGETWTGHPIFHTF. The CDR3 nucleotides are TGTGTCAGCAGAGGAGAGACCTGGACAGGCCACCCGATCTTCCACACCTTC.

The sample holds a few counts of this clonotype. One end of the junction does not line up with germline, which may come from a read error. V usage is TRBV19 and J usage is TRBJ1-1; D uncertain. The CDR3 runs 12 residues. CDR1 is LNHDA and CDR2 is SQIVND in the germline V gene (reference sequence). The CDR3 coding sequence is TGTGCCAGTAGTACCCTTACGGGTGAAACTTTCTTT. This translates into CASSTLTGETFF.

The table lists this clonotype with a few counts. The genes are TRBV6-2 or TRBV6-3 and TRBJ2-7; D ambiguous. V was shortened by 6 bases and J by 3 bases, with 12 bases between the two germline ends. This CDR3 region has 13 residues. Germline V gene sequence: CDR1 MNHEY, CDR2 SVGEGT. CDR3 nucleotides: TGTGCCAGCAGCGAGCAATATATCTACGAGCAGTACTTC. Residues: CASSEQYIYEQYF.

For the CDR3, the DNA is TGTGCCAGCAGCCGGGTAGAGGGGGAGACCCAGTACTTC. It encodes CASSRVEGETQYF. The rearrangement joins TRBV7-9 to TRBJ2-5; D is perhaps TRBD1 or TRBD2 (5 bases each). CDR1 is SEHNR, CDR2 FQNEAQ, per germline (reference sequence). This CDR3 spans 13 amino acids. V was pared by 5 bases and J by 5 bases, with 12 bases between.

Many counts were recorded for this clonotype. V usage is TRBV5-1 and J usage is TRBJ1-4; the match to TRBD1 covers 7 bases. The V gene's germline CDR1 is SGHRS and CDR2 YFSETQ. V was clipped by 1 base and J by 4 bases; unmatched bases: 1. The CDR3 is made up of 14 amino acids. In DNA, the CDR3 is TGCGCCAGCAGCTTGACAGGGGTTAATGAAAAACTGTTTTTT. Its translation is CASSLTGVNEKLFF.

This sequence joins TRBV11-1 and TRBJ2-7; 10 bases agree with TRBD2. The CDR3 is made up of 15 amino acids. Germline values: CDR1 SGHAT, CDR2 FQDESV (reference sequence). The V gene end was trimmed by 6 bases and the J gene end by 0 bases; junction bases not matched to a gene: 5. This chain's CDR3 is CASRISGGNSYEQYF. Written as DNA, the CDR3 is TGTGCCAGCAGAATTAGCGGGGGGAACTCCTACGAGCAGTACTTC.

The chain links TRBV29-1 to TRBJ1-5, with a tentative D call TRBD1 (6 bases). V was cut by 6 bases and J by 1 base, with 13 bases left in between. The CDR3 length is 14 residues. CDR1 and CDR2 from the germline V gene are SQVTM and ANQGSEA. CDR3 nucleotide sequence: TGCAGCGTAGGGGGGGGTTCGAGCAATCAGCCCCAGCATTTT. Its protein is CSVGGGSSNQPQHF. Combining the CDR3 with reference TRBV29-1 and TRBJ1-5 gives the whole variable domain SAVISQKPSRDICQRGTSLTIQCQVDSQVTMMFWYRQQPGQSLTLIATANQGSEATYESGFVIDKFPISRPNLTFSTLTVSNMSPEDSSIYLCSVGGGSSNQPQHFGDGTRLSIL.

The chain carries TRBV10-3 and TRBJ2-2; 10 nucleotides agree with TRBD2. Germline trimming cut 7 bases from V and 6 bases from J; bases unmatched to any gene: 2. Germline loops: CDR1 ENHRY, CDR2 SYGVKD. The CDR3 is 13 amino acids. CDR3 region: CAIKAGGPGELFF. CDR3 sequence (DNA): TGTGCCATCAAAGCGGGAGGGCCCGGGGAGCTGTTTTTT.

This clonotype has only a few counts. CDR3 sequence reads: CASRQGPGQPQHF. The CDR3 DNA reads as TGTGCCAGCAGACAGGGTCCGGGTCAGCCCCAGCATTTT. This rearrangement joins TRBV7-9 to TRBJ1-5; possible D gene TRBD1, 6 bases. The CDR3 is 13 residues long. V gave up 6 bases and J gave up 6 bases, with 12 bases separating them. Germline CDR1 is SEHNR and CDR2 is FQNEAQ (reference sequence).

The V call is TRBV4-1, the J call TRBJ1-2; TRBD1 might be the D (6 bases). There are 15 residues in the CDR3. With 0 bases removed from V and 4 bases from J, the gap between germline ends came to 12 bases. Per germline, CDR1 MGHRA and CDR2 YSYEKL. The CDR3 DNA sequence: TGCGCCAGCAGCCAAGATGCGGGGGCAGTCTATGGCTACACCTTC. It encodes CASSQDAGAVYGYTF.

This clonotype was seen only a few times. The J gene is TRBJ2-5, the V gene TRBV20-1; TRBD2 might be the D (6 bases). Germline CDR1 is DFQATT and CDR2 is SNEGSKA (reference sequence). With 0 bases removed from V and 2 bases from J, the gap between germline ends came to 13 bases. The CDR3 runs 15 residues. The DNA for the CDR3 is TGCAGTGCTAGAGATGGGGACTCCGTACAAGAGACCCAGTACTTC. This sequence encodes CSARDGDSVQETQYF.

The chain combines TRBV29-1 with TRBJ2-7; weak D call: TRBD1 (6 bases). Germline CDR1 and CDR2: SQVTM and ANQGSEA. The CDR3 loop spans 15 amino acids. V was clipped by 2 bases and J by 6 bases, with 20 bases between them. The CDR3 DNA reads as TGCAGCGTTGAATCCGGGGCAGGGGTATCTGGCGAGCAGTACTTC. Residues: CSVESGAGVSGEQYF.

The rearrangement joins TRBV7-9 to TRBJ1-5; D gene unclear. The CDR3 is made up of 13 amino acids. Germline V CDR1 and CDR2: SEHNR, FQNEAQ (reference sequence). Deletions cut 6 bases from V and 0 bases from J, with 6 bases between. The CDR3 loop is CASSYFSNQPQHF. In DNA form, the CDR3 reads TGTGCCAGCAGTTACTTTAGCAATCAGCCCCAGCATTTT.

The chain couples TRBV29-1 to TRBJ1-2; D gene ambiguous. This CDR3 is 16 amino acids long. The germline V gene encodes CDR1 SQVTM and CDR2 ANQGSEA. V lost 3 bases to trimming and J lost 4 bases, with 21 bases between them. This CDR3 is CSVDPSSVLALYGYTF. The DNA of the CDR3 is TGCAGCGTTGACCCCAGCAGTGTCCTCGCGCTCTATGGCTACACCTTC.

This chain joins TRBV2 and TRBJ1-1; 7 nucleotides match TRBD1. Germline-derived CDR1 and CDR2 are SNHLY and FYNNEI. Germline trimming cut 1 base from V and 6 bases from J; bases unmatched to any gene: 8. CDR3 size: 15 residues. CDR3 residues: CASSEVVYRGPEAFF. CDR3 DNA sequence: TGTGCCAGCAGTGAAGTAGTATACAGGGGACCTGAAGCTTTCTTT.

This clonotype was counted a few times. The chain carries TRBV2 and TRBJ1-4, with a tentative D call TRBD1 (5 bases). V was clipped by 7 bases and J by 3 bases, with 15 bases between them. The CDR3 extends over 15 amino acids. The germline V gene has CDR1 SNHLY and CDR2 FYNNEI. The CDR3 region has the DNA TGTGCCAGCAACCGAATGGGGCTAGCTAATGAAAAACTGTTTTTT. Protein product: CASNRMGLANEKLFF.

This clonotype was picked up one time. One junction end does not reproduce the germline sequence, and a read error may be involved. The chain employs TRBV12-3 or TRBV12-4 and TRBJ2-5; D tentatively reads TRBD1 or TRBD2 (6 bases each). This CDR3 contains 15 residues. DNA for the CDR3: TGTGCCAGCAGCTTAGCACAGGGAGGTAATCAGCCCCAGTACTTC. This sequence encodes CASSLAQGGNQPQYF.

The CDR3 coding sequence is TGTGCCAGCAGCCTCCGGGATAATGGAAACACCATATATTTT. It codes for CASSLRDNGNTIYF. V and J are TRBV7-3 and TRBJ1-3; D is uncertain. V shed 5 bases and J shed 3 bases, with 11 bases lying between them. The V gene's germline CDR1 is SGHTA and CDR2 FQGTGA. This CDR3 has 14 residues.

On this clonotype: This may be a read error, as it is one base from a much larger clone. This chain connects TRBV29-1 to TRBJ2-7, with TRBD1 matching 10 bases. V lost 1 base and J lost 2; bases outside the gene matches: 2. This CDR3 has 14 amino acids. Germline CDR1 reads SQVTM; CDR2 reads ANQGSEA. CDR3 DNA sequence: TGCAGCGTTGAAGCCGGGACAGGGGCCTACGAGCAGTACTTC. Its protein product is CSVEAGTGAYEQYF.

This clonotype was seen a few times. J is TRBJ2-2 and V is TRBV20-1; the D gene is possibly TRBD2 (6 bases). The CDR3 consists of 13 residues. Germline-derived CDR1 and CDR2 are DFQATT and SNEGSKA (reference sequence). V was cut by 6 bases and J by 4 bases, with 12 bases left in between. Here the CDR3 DNA reads TGCAGTGCGCCGGACGGGAGCACCGGGGAGCTGTTTTTT. Translation: CSAPDGSTGELFF.

V is TRBV12-3 or TRBV12-4 and J is TRBJ1-1, with a tentative D call TRBD1 (6 bases). The CDR3 loop spans 11 amino acids. The CDR3 DNA follows: TGTGCACACAGGGAGGGCACTGAAGCTTTCTTT. The encoded protein is CAHREGTEAFF.

This clonotype was detected only a few times. The rearrangement joins TRBV7-8 to TRBJ2-5; 7 bases map to TRBD1. Germline loops: CDR1 SGHVS, CDR2 FQNEAQ. The CDR3 is 13 residues long. CDR3 DNA sequence: TGTACCCCCAGTGACAGGGCCCAAGAGACCCAGTACTTC. Residues: CTPSDRAQETQYF.

This clonotype was seen ten or more times. The chain is built from TRBV10-3 and TRBJ2-5; 9 bases fit TRBD2. The CDR3 contains 15 residues. The germline CDR1 and CDR2 sequences are ENHRY and SYGVKD. The V segment lost 10 bases and the J segment 5 bases; nucleotides outside the gene matches: 14. This CDR3 reads CATRASSGRSETQYF. In DNA form, the CDR3 reads TGTGCCACCAGGGCTAGTAGCGGGAGATCGGAGACCCAGTACTTC.

This clonotype was seen ten or more times. The V call is TRBV15, the J call TRBJ1-3; a possible D gene is TRBD1 (5 bases). Trimming took off 2 bases at V and 0 bases at J, with 11 bases between the two ends. Germline CDR1 is LNHNV and CDR2 is YYDKDF (reference sequence). CDR3 size: 16 residues. CDR3 DNA: TGTGCCACCAGCAGACTCCAAGACAGCTCTGGAAACACCATATATTTT. Translation: CATSRLQDSSGNTIYF.

The gene calls are TRBV11-2 and TRBJ2-7; either TRBD1 or TRBD2 may supply D (5 bases each). The CDR3 has 17 amino acids. V lost 1 base to trimming and J lost 6 bases, with 22 bases between them. Germline V gene lookup returns CDR1 SGHAT and CDR2 FQNNGV. In nucleotides, the CDR3 is TGTGCCAGCAGCTTAGGTCGACCGGGACCCATTCGGGGCGAGCAGTACTTC. Its translation is CASSLGRPGPIRGEQYF.

The chain combines TRBV24-1 with TRBJ1-4; D is unresolved. Trimming removed 2 bases at V and 0 bases at J, with 6 bases between. CDR3 length equals 15 residues. Germline lookup yields CDR1 KGHDR and CDR2 SFDVKD. The CDR3 reads CATSDSLATNEKLFF. The DNA for the CDR3 is TGTGCCACCAGTGATTCACTGGCAACTAATGAAAAACTGTTTTTT.